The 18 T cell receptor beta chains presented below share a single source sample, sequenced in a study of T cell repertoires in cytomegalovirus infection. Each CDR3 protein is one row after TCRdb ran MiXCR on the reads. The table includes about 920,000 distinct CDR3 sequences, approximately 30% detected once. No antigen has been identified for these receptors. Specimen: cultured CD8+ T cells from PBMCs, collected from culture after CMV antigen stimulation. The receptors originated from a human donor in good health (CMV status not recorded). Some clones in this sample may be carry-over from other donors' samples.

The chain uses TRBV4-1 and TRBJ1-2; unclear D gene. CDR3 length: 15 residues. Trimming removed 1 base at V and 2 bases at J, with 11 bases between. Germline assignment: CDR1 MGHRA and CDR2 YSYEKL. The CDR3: CASSQVSTGNYGYTF. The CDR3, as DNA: TGCGCCAGCAGCCAAGTTTCAACGGGAAACTATGGCTACACCTTC.

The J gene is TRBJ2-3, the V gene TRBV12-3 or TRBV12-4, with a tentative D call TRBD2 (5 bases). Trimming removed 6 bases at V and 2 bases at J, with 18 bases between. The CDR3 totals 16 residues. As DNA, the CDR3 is TGTGCCAGCAGACTAAGTAGCGTAAAACTCACAGATACGCAGTATTTT. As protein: CASRLSSVKLTDTQYF.

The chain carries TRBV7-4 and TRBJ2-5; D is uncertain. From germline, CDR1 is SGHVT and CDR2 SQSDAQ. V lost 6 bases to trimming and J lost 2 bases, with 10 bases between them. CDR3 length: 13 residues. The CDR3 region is CASRGLQQETQYF. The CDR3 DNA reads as TGTGCCAGCAGAGGGCTCCAGCAAGAGACCCAGTACTTC.

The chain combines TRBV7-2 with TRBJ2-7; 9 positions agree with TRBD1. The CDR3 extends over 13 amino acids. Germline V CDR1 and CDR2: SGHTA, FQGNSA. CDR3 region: CASRLDRGYEHYV. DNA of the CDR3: TGTGCCAGCAGACTGGACAGGGGTTACGAGCACTACGTC.

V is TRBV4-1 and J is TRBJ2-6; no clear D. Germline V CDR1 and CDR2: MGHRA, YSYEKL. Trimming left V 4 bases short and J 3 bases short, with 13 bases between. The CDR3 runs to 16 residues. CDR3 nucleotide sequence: TGCGCCAGCAGCCTCGTCGAAGGTAGTGGGGCCAACGTCCTGACTTTC. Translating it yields CASSLVEGSGANVLTF.

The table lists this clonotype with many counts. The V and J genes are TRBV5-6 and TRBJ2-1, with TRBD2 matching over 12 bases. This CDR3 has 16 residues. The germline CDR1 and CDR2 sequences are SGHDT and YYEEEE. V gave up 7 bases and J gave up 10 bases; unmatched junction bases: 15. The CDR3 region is CASLLGLAGLAREQFF. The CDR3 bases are TGTGCCAGCCTTCTGGGACTAGCGGGTCTGGCACGGGAGCAGTTCTTC.

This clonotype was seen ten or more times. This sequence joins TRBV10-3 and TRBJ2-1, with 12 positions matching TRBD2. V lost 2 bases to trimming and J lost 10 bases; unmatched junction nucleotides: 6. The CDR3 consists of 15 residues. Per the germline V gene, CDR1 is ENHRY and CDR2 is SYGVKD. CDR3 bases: TGTGCCATCAGTGAGGTGACTAGCGGGGGAGAAGAGCAGTTCTTC. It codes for CAISEVTSGGEEQFF.

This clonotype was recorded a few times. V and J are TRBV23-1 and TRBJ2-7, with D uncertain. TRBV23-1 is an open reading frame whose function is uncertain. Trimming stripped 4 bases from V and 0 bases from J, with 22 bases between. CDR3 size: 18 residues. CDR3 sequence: CASSPVVTAYFLSYEQYV. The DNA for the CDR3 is TGCGCCAGCAGTCCAGTAGTTACCGCCTACTTTCTCTCCTACGAGCAGTACGTC.

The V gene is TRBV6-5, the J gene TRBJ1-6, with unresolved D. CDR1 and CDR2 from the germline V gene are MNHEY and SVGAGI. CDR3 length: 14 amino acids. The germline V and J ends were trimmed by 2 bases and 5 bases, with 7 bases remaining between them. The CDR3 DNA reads TGTGCCAGCAGTTACGAGTTGGATAATTCACCCCTCCACTTT. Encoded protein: CASSYELDNSPLHF.

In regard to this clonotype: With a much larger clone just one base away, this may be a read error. CDR3 DNA sequence: TGTACCAGCAGCTCTCGGGGGGTCAATCAGCCCCAGCATTTT. Amino acids: CTSSSRGVNQPQHF. The chain employs TRBV7-2 and TRBJ1-5, with D perhaps matching TRBD1 (5 bases). CDR3 size: 14 residues. The germline gives CDR1 SGHTA, CDR2 FQGNSA. V was cut by 4 bases and J by 3 bases, with 10 bases left in between. The complete variable domain, with remaining parts taken from reference TRBV7-2 and TRBJ1-5, reads GAGVSQSPSNKVTEKGKDVELRCDPISGHTALYWYRQSLGQGLEFLIYFQGNSAPDKSGLPSDRFSAERTGGSVSTLTIQRTQQEDSAVYLCTSSSRGVNQPQHFGDGTRLSIL.

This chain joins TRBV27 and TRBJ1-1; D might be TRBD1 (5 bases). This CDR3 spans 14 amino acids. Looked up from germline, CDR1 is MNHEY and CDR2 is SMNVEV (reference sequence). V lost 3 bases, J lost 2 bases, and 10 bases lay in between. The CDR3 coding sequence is TGTGCCAGCAGTTTTTTTGGGGACAACACTGAAGCTTTCTTT. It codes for CASSFFGDNTEAFF.

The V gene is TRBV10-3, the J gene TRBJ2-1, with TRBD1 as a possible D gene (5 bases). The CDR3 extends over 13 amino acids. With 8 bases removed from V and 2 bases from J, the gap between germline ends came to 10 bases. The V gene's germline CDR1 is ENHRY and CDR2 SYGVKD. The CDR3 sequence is CAIGQGTYNEQFF. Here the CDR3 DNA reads TGTGCCATCGGGCAGGGAACCTACAATGAGCAGTTCTTC.

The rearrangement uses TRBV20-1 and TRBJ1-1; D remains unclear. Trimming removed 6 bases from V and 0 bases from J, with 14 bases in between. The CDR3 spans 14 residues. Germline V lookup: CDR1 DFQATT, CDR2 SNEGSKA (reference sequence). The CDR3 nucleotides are TGCAGTGCGACCCCGGTCCTCATGAACACTGAAGCTTTCTTT. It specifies CSATPVLMNTEAFF.

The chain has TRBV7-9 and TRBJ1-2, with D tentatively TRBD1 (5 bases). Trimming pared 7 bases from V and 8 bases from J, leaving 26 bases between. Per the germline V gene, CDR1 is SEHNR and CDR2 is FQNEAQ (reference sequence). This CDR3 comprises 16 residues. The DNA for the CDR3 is TGTGCCAGCAATCATCACGGGGACTTCCCTGGGGTGGGCTACACCTTC. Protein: CASNHHGDFPGVGYTF.

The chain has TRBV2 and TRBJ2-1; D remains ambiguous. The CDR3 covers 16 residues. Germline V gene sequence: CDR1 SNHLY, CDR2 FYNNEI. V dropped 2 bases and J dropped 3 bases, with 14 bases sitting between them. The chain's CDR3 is CASSESRPSRYNEQFF. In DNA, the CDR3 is TGTGCCAGCAGTGAATCAAGGCCCAGTCGCTACAATGAGCAGTTCTTC.

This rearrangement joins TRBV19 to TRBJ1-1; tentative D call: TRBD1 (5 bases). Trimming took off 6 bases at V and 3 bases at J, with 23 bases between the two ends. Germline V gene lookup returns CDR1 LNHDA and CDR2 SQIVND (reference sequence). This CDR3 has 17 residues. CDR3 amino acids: CASRPIALGEGDTEAFF. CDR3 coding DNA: TGTGCCAGTAGGCCCATAGCCTTAGGCGAAGGGGACACTGAAGCTTTCTTT.

The CDR3 reads CATRAPGYGYTF. The CDR3 DNA reads TGTGCCACCCGGGCCCCGGGCTATGGCTACACCTTC. The chain employs TRBV10-3 and TRBJ1-2; D remains ambiguous. Germline V CDR1 and CDR2: ENHRY, SYGVKD. Trimming took 10 bases from V and 4 from J, leaving 13 bases between them. The CDR3 has 12 residues.

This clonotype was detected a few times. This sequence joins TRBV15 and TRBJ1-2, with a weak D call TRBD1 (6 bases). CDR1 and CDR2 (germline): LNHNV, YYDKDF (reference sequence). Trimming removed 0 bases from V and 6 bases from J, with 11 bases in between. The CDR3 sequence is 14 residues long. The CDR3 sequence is CATSREGAVDGYTF. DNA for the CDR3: TGTGCCACCAGCAGAGAGGGGGCGGTGGATGGCTACACCTTC.